These 13 T cell receptor beta chains originate from one sample sequenced in a study of shared clonotypes between healthy human individuals. This table comes from immunoSEQ multiplex PCR, and its TCRdb copy is limited to in-frame clones, with some not included. The data show around 2.5 million clones, with over 85% seen just once and about 0.34% held by the top ten. The material sequenced was naive CD4+ T cells from PBMCs. Sample subset: CD45RA+ positively selected. The receptors shown here come from a man in his late teens or twenties in good health. Some clones in this sample may be carry-over from other donors' samples.

This chain uses TRBV19 with TRBJ1-3; no clear D gene. Trimming stripped 5 bases from V and 2 bases from J, with 10 bases between. Germline V gene data show CDR1 as LNHDA and CDR2 as SQIVND (reference sequence). This CDR3 comprises 14 residues. The CDR3 here is CASSSSDTGNTIYF. The DNA for the CDR3 is TGTGCCAGTAGTTCCAGCGACACTGGAAACACCATATATTTT.

The table lists this clone with a count of one. This sequence joins TRBV5-4 and TRBJ2-5; D is ambiguous. The DNA end is a closer match to TRBJ2-7, so the J assignment may be wrong. The CDR3 length is 12 residues. From germline, CDR1 is SGHNT and CDR2 YYREEE (reference sequence). The CDR3 bases are TGTGCCAGCAGCTCCTCCTCCTACGAGCAGTACTTC. It specifies CASSSSSYEQYF.

The gene calls are TRBV7-2 and TRBJ1-1; D is unresolved. V was clipped by 0 bases and J by 6 bases, with 11 bases between them. The length of the CDR3 is 14 residues. Germline CDR1 and CDR2: SGHTA and FQGNSA. This chain's CDR3 is CASSLAPGIAEAFF. In DNA form, the CDR3 reads TGTGCCAGCAGCTTAGCCCCGGGGATAGCTGAAGCTTTCTTT.

The chain carries TRBV7-9 and TRBJ1-1; tentative D call: TRBD1 (6 bases). The CDR3 is made up of 14 amino acids. V was shortened by 2 bases and J by 2 bases, with 9 bases between the two germline ends. Germline CDR1 reads SEHNR; CDR2 reads FQNEAQ (reference sequence). CDR3 sequence (DNA): TGTGCCAGCAGCTTACGGGGGCCCAACACTGAAGCTTTCTTT. It codes for CASSLRGPNTEAFF.

The chain has TRBV9 and TRBJ2-7; tentative D call: TRBD2 (5 bases). V was pared by 0 bases and J by 6 bases, with 10 bases between. The CDR3 consists of 13 residues. Germline loops: CDR1 SGDLS, CDR2 YYNGEE. CDR3 bases: TGTGCCAGCAGCGTAGCTCTTGGGAGCGAGCAGTACTTC. Translation gives CASSVALGSEQYF.

Regarding this clone: Distinct nucleotide sequences in the sample also encode this CDR3. The chain links TRBV20-1 to TRBJ2-7; no reliable D call. The CDR3 length is 11 residues. Germline values: CDR1 DFQATT, CDR2 SNEGSKA (reference sequence). The V end lost 5 bases, the J end lost 7 bases, and 12 bases lay between the germline ends. CDR3 protein: CSARDRGEQYF. The CDR3 region has the DNA TGCAGTGCTCGCGATCGTGGGGAGCAGTACTTC.

The chain recombines TRBV19 with TRBJ1-2, with no clear D. The CDR3 runs 14 residues. Germline CDR1 is LNHDA and CDR2 is SQIVND (reference sequence). Trimming shortened V by 3 bases and J by 3 bases, and 11 bases separated the two germline ends. The CDR3 reads CASSIQTRDYGYTF. CDR3 DNA sequence: TGTGCCAGTAGTATCCAAACCCGGGACTATGGCTACACCTTC.

The gene calls are TRBV25-1 and TRBJ2-5; TRBD1 aligns across 7 bases. The V and J ends lost 4 bases and 5 bases, in that order; junction bases with no gene match: 13. This CDR3 is built from 16 residues. Germline V lookup: CDR1 MGHDK, CDR2 SYGVNS. CDR3 DNA: TGTGCCAGCAGTGGGCGGACAGGAACCTATCGCGAGACCCAGTACTTC. Amino acids: CASSGRTGTYRETQYF. Full variable domain (remainder filled in from reference TRBV25-1 and TRBJ2-5): EADIYQTPRYLVIGTGKKITLECSQTMGHDKMYWYQQDPGMELHLIHYSYGVNSTEKGDLSSESTVSRIRTEHFPLTLESARPSHTSQYLCASSGRTGTYRETQYFGPGTRLLVL.

This sequence joins TRBV7-9 and TRBJ1-4, with 7 bases matching TRBD1. Looked up from germline, CDR1 is SEHNR and CDR2 is FQNEAQ (reference sequence). This CDR3 contains 13 residues. Losses at the gene ends were 4 bases for V and 8 bases for J; bases not matched to a gene: 4. The CDR3 loop reads CASSSQGGEKLFF. The DNA for the CDR3 is TGTGCCAGCAGCTCCCAGGGGGGGGAAAAACTGTTTTTT.

The V gene is TRBV7-2, the J gene TRBJ1-2; weak D call: TRBD1 (5 bases). This CDR3 has 13 residues. CDR1 is SGHTA and CDR2 is FQGNSA in the germline V gene. V was pared by 2 bases and J by 8 bases, with 12 bases between. The CDR3 is CASSLRSGSGYTF. The CDR3 DNA follows: TGTGCCAGCAGCTTAAGGTCAGGGAGCGGCTACACCTTC.

The rearrangement links TRBV29-1 to TRBJ2-5, with D hard to call. Germline CDR1 reads SQVTM; CDR2 reads ANQGSEA. V dropped 6 bases and J dropped 2 bases, with 19 bases sitting between them. The CDR3 consists of 15 residues. The CDR3, as DNA: TGCAGCGTCGCACCCCCGAACAGACGGCAAGAGACCCAGTACTTC. This codes for CSVAPPNRRQETQYF.

The CDR3 nucleotides read TGTGCCAGCGCTGAGCCACGCTCCTACAATGAGCAGTTCTTC. It is translated as CASAEPRSYNEQFF. The genes are TRBV27 and TRBJ2-1; the D is unclear. CDR3 length: 14 amino acids. V lost 8 bases and J 0 bases, leaving 11 bases between the germline ends. Per germline, CDR1 MNHEY and CDR2 SMNVEV (reference sequence).

This chain joins TRBV28 and TRBJ1-2; 7 nucleotides match TRBD1. The V gene end was trimmed by 8 bases and the J gene end by 0 bases; junction bases not matched to a gene: 9. CDR3 size: 15 residues. Germline values: CDR1 MDHEN, CDR2 SYDVKM. The DNA for the CDR3 is TGTGCCAGCCTTGGGACAGAGACTTCTAACTATGGCTACACCTTC. This gives the protein CASLGTETSNYGYTF.